The entry below gives a single T cell receptor (beta chain) sequence along with its context. This receptor's antigen is unknown. No much larger clone exists at a distance of one base, and base qualities are not known. The data stem from a study of early stage breast cancer tumors (dated 2017 in TCRdb). In terms of the full investigation: Of the roughly 16 invasive breast tumors, approximately 11 were found to be estrogen receptor-positive, progesterone receptor-positive and HER2-negative. Of the 12 ER+/PR+/HER2- tumors, eight were classified as invasive ductal carcinomas and four as invasive lobular carcinomas. A total of 2,651,842 templates, representing about 1.1 million unique clonotypes, were detected across all samples. A read coverage of roughly 10-fold per sample was achieved on average.

Each sample was amplified as two independent genomic DNA replicates: around 0.45 ug for blood and roughly 1.5 ug for tumor or normal breast. Following the manufacturer's instructions, the ImmunoSeq Intro kit was used to carry out TCRB sequencing on genomic DNA. Multiplex PCR ran about 29 cycles with proprietary primers and spike-in control sequences for absolute quantification. Single-end 150-bp reads were used to sequence an 87-bp fragment covering the CDR3 and the flanking V and J genes. Each lane of an Illumina MiSeq running version 3.0 chemistry carried seven multiplexed samples, with two replicates apiece. Turning to the authors' computational methods: Raw data were processed with the vendor's proprietary pipeline, and both replicates were merged into a single result per sample. Productive rearrangements sharing the V-gene family, CDR3 amino acid sequence and J-gene segment were defined as clonotypes. Clonality was calculated as 1 minus the normalized Shannon entropy (Pielou evenness) of TCRB abundances. To estimate T cell density, the total number of templates was divided by the number of input cells, which was inferred from the amount of DNA input. Recon was used with default parameters to estimate total repertoire diversity and clonality. A clonotype was considered tumor-enriched if its abundance in tumor exceeded 0.1% and was at least 32-fold higher than its abundance in normal breast. The clones in this table, taken by TCRdb from immuneACCESS, are in-frame only. Not every clone is retained; where verified, under half of the shortfall comes from an unresolved V gene, and the cause of the rest is unknown. V and J calls plus clone size are reproduced from that table; the DNA served to infer D and trimming. The sample has some 72,000 clones on record, 70% to 85% of them singletons. The ten biggest clones cover around 3.4% of the sample.

Overall results and qualifications from the work: Repertoires from blood resembled normal breast more closely than tumor, and using blood as a reference for each tissue separated tumor from normal in about 85% of the 16 patients. Enriched TCRB sequences shared across patients were found to be mostly commonly generated sequences that were unlikely to play an important role in the tumor microenvironment. Roughly 2.6-fold higher T cell density and higher clonality were observed in tumors than in adjacent normal breast tissue. Bulk genomic DNA sequencing of unsorted cells missed chain pairing and functional markers such as CD4, CD8 and FOXP3. Because the cohort was small, a breakdown by tumor subtype could not be done.

The study profiled bulk TCR beta-chain repertoires in matched peripheral blood, tumor and adjacent normal breast tissue taken from some 15 patients with early-stage breast cancer. Before surgery, whole blood (about 5-11 mL) was collected into EDTA tubes and processed within 2 hours. Peripheral blood mononuclear cells were isolated by Ficoll-Paque centrifugation in SepMate-50 tubes. For storage in liquid nitrogen, PBMCs were cryopreserved as aliquots of about 1.9 to 4.5 million cells in about 90% FBS with roughly 10% DMSO. The Qiagen AllPrep DNA/RNA Mini kit was used for genomic DNA extraction. V and J are truncated by 6 bases and 0 bases respectively, leaving an intervening sequence of 12 bases. The CDR3 sequence holds 15 residues, the cysteine and phenylalanine included. Only CDR3 DNA remains: 45 bases, in frame from the first base. Sequences MNHNY (CDR1) and SVGAGI (CDR2) are obtained from the germline V gene (reference sequence).

This TCR derives from a person in their 60s with breast cancer. Specimen: blood. This chain is built from TRBV6-6 and TRBJ2-1; D gene: possibly TRBD2, on 6 matching bases. Here the CDR3 is given as CASSGTFSSYNEQFF. The sequence in DNA is TGTGCCAGCAGCGGGACTTTCAGCTCCTACAATGAGCAGTTCTTC.